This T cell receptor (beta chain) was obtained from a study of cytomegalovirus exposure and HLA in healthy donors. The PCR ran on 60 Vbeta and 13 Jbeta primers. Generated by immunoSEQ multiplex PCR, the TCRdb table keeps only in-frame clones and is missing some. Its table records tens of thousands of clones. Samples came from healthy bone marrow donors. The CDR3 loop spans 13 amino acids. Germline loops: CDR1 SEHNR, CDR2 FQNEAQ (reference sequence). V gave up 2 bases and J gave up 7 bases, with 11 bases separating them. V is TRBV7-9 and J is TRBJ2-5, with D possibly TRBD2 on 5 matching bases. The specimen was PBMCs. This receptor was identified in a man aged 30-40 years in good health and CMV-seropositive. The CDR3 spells CASSLTREGTQYF. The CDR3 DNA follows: TGTGCCAGCAGCTTAACTCGGGAAGGGACCCAGTACTTC.